This is a list of T cell receptor beta chains from one sample in a study of Ad26.COV2.S vaccination and SARS-CoV-2 variants. Produced via immunoSEQ multiplex PCR; TCRdb's table is partial and in-frame only. The sample has over 110,000 clones, 86% seen once. This specimen consisted of peripheral blood, obtained after recovery from COVID-19. The receptors stem from a human donor who had recovered from COVID-19. Each CDR3 is given with its conserved first and last residue. A D gene is named only where the DNA matches it firmly. Size tells how often a clone was seen (once, few, many) or the class of an expanded clone, and some rows leave it out.

>TRBV19|TRBJ2-3|-|few
TGTGCCAGTTCGCCAGGGCCAGGCACAGATACGCAGTATTTT
CASSPGPGTDTQYF
>TRBV3-1/TRBV3-2|TRBJ1-5|-|-
TGTGCCAGCAGCCAACCCCGGAAACTGACTACATATAGCAATCAGCCCCAGCATTTT
CASSQPRKLTTYSNQPQHF
>TRBV27|TRBJ1-5|-|-
TGTGCCTCTGTCTCGGTCACCAGAAATCAGCCCCAGCATTTT
CASVSVTRNQPQHF
>TRBV19|TRBJ2-7|TRBD1|once
TGTGCCAGTAGCCCGTCGGGACAGGGAAGGTACGAGCAGTACTTC
CASSPSGQGRYEQYF
>TRBV27|TRBJ1-2|-|-
TGTGCCAGCAGTCCCGGGACGGTCTATGGCTACACCTTC
CASSPGTVYGYTF
>TRBV7-8|TRBJ2-1|TRBD1|once
TGTGCCAGCAGCTTGGACAGGGGAAATGAGCAGTTCTTC
CASSLDRGNEQFF
>TRBV28|TRBJ2-7|TRBD2|-
TGTGCCAGCAGTCCTGGACTAGCGGGGGGTCGTACCGCCTACGAGCAGTACTTC
CASSPGLAGGRTAYEQYF
>TRBV5-6|TRBJ2-3|-|-
TGTGCCAGCAGCTTGAAGACGGAGTACACAGATACGCAGTATTTT
CASSLKTEYTDTQYF
>TRBV29-1|TRBJ2-1|TRBD1|-
TGCAGCGTTGACCCTACAGGGGGGATTGAGCAGTTCTTC
CSVDPTGGIEQFF
>TRBV7-2|TRBJ2-3|TRBD2|-
TGTGCCAGCAGCTTTAGCGGGGGGGTGACAGATACGCAGTATTTT
CASSFSGGVTDTQYF
>TRBV28|TRBJ2-7|-|-
TGTGCCAGCAGTTCCCCCTGGGGTGCCTCCTACGAGCAGTACTTC
CASSSPWGASYEQYF
>TRBV28|TRBJ1-5|-|-
TGTGCCAGCAGTTTGGGTCAGCCCCAGCATTTT
CASSLGQPQHF
>TRBV7-9|TRBJ2-2|-|-
TGTGCCAGCAGCTCTGTTACCGGGGAGCTGTTTTTT
CASSSVTGELFF
>TRBV29-1|TRBJ1-1|-|-
TGCAGCGTACGTGGAGTATCGAACACTGAAGCTTTCTTT
CSVRGVSNTEAFF
>TRBV7-6|TRBJ2-7|-|few
TGTGCCAGCAGCTTAAGTTGGGCGCTTGATGGGGAGCAGTACTTC
CASSLSWALDGEQYF
>TRBV7-9|TRBJ2-7|-|-
TGTGCCAGCAGCCCGGGAGAGTCTAGGTCCTACGAGCAGTACTTC
CASSPGESRSYEQYF
>TRBV19|TRBJ2-1|-|-
TGTGCCAGTAGTATACAGGGCTCGTCCTACAATGAGCAGTTCTTC
CASSIQGSSYNEQFF
>TRBV5-4|TRBJ2-7|-|-
TGTGCCAGCAGCTTGGGAGGAAACTACGAGCAGTACTTC
CASSLGGNYEQYF
>TRBV19|TRBJ2-2|-|-
TGTGCCAGTAGTAGGACGGGAGCCCCCGGGGAGCTGTTTTTT
CASSRTGAPGELFF
>TRBV2|TRBJ2-7|TRBD1|-
TGTGCCAGCAGGGACGACAGGGGAAACTACGAGCAGTACTTC
CASRDDRGNYEQYF
>TRBV7-6|TRBJ2-2|-|-
TGTGCCAGCAGCTCGGGAGGACAGGCCATGAACACCGGGGAGCTGTTTTTT
CASSSGGQAMNTGELFF
>TRBV3-1/TRBV3-2|TRBJ1-1|TRBD1|-
TGTGCCAGCAGCCAGGACAGGGGGCGTTCGTCTGAGGCTTTCTTT
CASSQDRGRSSEAFF
>TRBV28|TRBJ2-2|-|once
TGTGCCAGCAGTTTATATATGAGGGGGACCGGGGAGCTGTTTTTT
CASSLYMRGTGELFF
>TRBV7-8|TRBJ1-1|TRBD1|-
TGTGCCAGCAGCTCTACCGGGACAGGGCCAATGAACACTGAAGCTTTCTTT
CASSSTGTGPMNTEAFF
>TRBV7-8|TRBJ2-6|-|-
TGTGCCAGCAGCCGTCAATTGCGGGCCAACGTCCTGACTTTC
CASSRQLRANVLTF
>TRBV6-1|TRBJ1-6|-|-
TGTGCCAGCAGTGAAGAGCCCCGAGGACAGCACAGGACCCTCCACTTT
CASSEEPRGQHRTLHF
>TRBV5-6|TRBJ2-1|-|-
TGTGCCAGCAGCTCCGGAAGGCGATACAATGAGCAGTTCTTC
CASSSGRRYNEQFF
>TRBV15|TRBJ2-5|-|-
TGTGCCACCAGCAGAGATTGGACAGCCGCTCATGCGGAGACCCAGTACTTC
CATSRDWTAAHAETQYF
>TRBV7-2|TRBJ2-3|-|-
TGTGCCAGCAACAGGGCGTCTGGCACAGATACGCAGTATTTT
CASNRASGTDTQYF
>TRBV12-5|TRBJ1-1|-|-
TGTGCTAGTGGTTTGCTTAAAGGAGGGGACACTGAAGCTTTCTTT
CASGLLKGGDTEAFF
>TRBV13|TRBJ1-1|TRBD1|-
TGTGCCAGCAGCACCACGGGACAGGGCAACACTGAAGCTTTCTTT
CASSTTGQGNTEAFF
>TRBV2|TRBJ2-7|TRBD2|-
TGTGCCAGCAGTCCCCCGCGGAGCGGGGGCTCCTACGAGCAGTACTTC
CASSPPRSGGSYEQYF
>TRBV28|TRBJ2-6|TRBD1|once
TGTGCCAGCAGTCCACTCCAAGGGACAGGGGGCTCTGGGGCCAACGTCCTGACTTTC
CASSPLQGTGGSGANVLTF
>TRBV5-6|TRBJ1-1|-|-
TGTGCCAGCAGTAAGGACCTTACCGAAGCTTTCTTT
CASSKDLTEAFF
>TRBV5-4|TRBJ2-2|-|-
TGTGCCAGCAGCCACTGGACTGACGGGGAGCTGTTTTTT
CASSHWTDGELFF
>TRBV9|TRBJ1-1|-|once
TGTGCCATCAGGACAGAAGCTTTCTTT
CAIRTEAFF
>TRBV5-1|TRBJ1-4|TRBD1|-
TGCGCCAGCAGCCCGGGACAGGGAAATGAAAAACTGTTTTTT
CASSPGQGNEKLFF
>TRBV6-5|TRBJ1-2|-|-
TGTGCCAGCAGTTATAGTGTTGGACAGAGGCTATATGGCTACACCTTC
CASSYSVGQRLYGYTF
>TRBV28|TRBJ2-7|TRBD1|-
TGTGCCAGCAGTCCTCCGGGACAGGGGCACTACGAGCAGTACTTC
CASSPPGQGHYEQYF
>TRBV9|TRBJ2-1|-|-
TGTGCCAGCACGAGCAGTACCAATGAGCAGTTCTTC
CASTSSTNEQFF
>TRBV11-2|TRBJ2-2|-|few
TGTGCCAGCAACACTATAACTAAACCGGGGGAGCTGTTTTTT
CASNTITKPGELFF
>TRBV7-6|TRBJ1-6|TRBD1|few
TGTGCCAGCAGCTTATACGCAGGGGGCTCCTATAATTCACCCCTCCACTTT
CASSLYAGGSYNSPLHF
>TRBV28|TRBJ2-7|-|-
TGTGCCAGCAGTTTTCGAGGGGCGTTAAGTCGCGAGCAGTACTTC
CASSFRGALSREQYF
>TRBV7-6|TRBJ2-2|TRBD1|-
TGTGCCAGCAGCGACCGGGACAGGGCTTTCACCGGGGAGCTGTTTTTT
CASSDRDRAFTGELFF
>TRBV19|TRBJ1-1|-|once
TGTGCCAGTGGGCCGGGCCAGGGGAGGAACACTGAAGCTTTCTTT
CASGPGQGRNTEAFF
>TRBV9|TRBJ2-1|TRBD1|-
TGTGCCAGCAGCGTAGGTGGGGGCCAGGGGGCACCCTCCTACAATGAGCAGTTCTTC
CASSVGGGQGAPSYNEQFF
>TRBV2|TRBJ2-5|TRBD1|-
TGTGCCAGCAGTAAGGGGGCCGAGACCCAGTACTTC
CASSKGAETQYF
>TRBV27|TRBJ1-6|-|-
TGTGCCAGCAGTTTATCTGGGGGGTCAAATTCACCCCTCCACTTT
CASSLSGGSNSPLHF
>TRBV10-2|TRBJ1-2|-|-
TGCGCCAGCAGTGCCCAGGACAGTTCCACTATGGGCTACACCTTC
CASSAQDSSTMGYTF